What follows are 5 T cell receptor beta chains derived from one specimen sequenced in a study of read filtering for tumor transcriptome and immune sequencing. The library was built from approximately 400 ng RNA with molecular barcoded adaptors for alpha/delta and beta/gamma chains. TCRdb recomputed calls from the reads with MiXCR, one row per CDR3 protein. Among more than 100,000 distinct CDR3 sequences listed, 10% to 15% were seen once. Sequences were obtained from a population of CD138-negative cells sorted from bone marrow. These receptors came from a donor aged 40 or over with multiple myeloma.

In its sample, this clonotype was seen many times. As DNA, the CDR3 is TGTGCCAGCAGCGACAGTGGGGCAGATACGCAGTATTTT. It encodes CASSDSGADTQYF. V is TRBV28 and J is TRBJ2-3; weak D call: TRBD1 (5 bases). CDR1 MDHEN and CDR2 SYDVKM come from the germline V gene. This CDR3 contains 13 residues. V was trimmed by 6 bases and J by 4 bases, leaving 11 bases between them.

The sample holds many counts of this clonotype. The J gene is TRBJ2-2, the V gene TRBV7-9; no reliable D call. Trimming removed 10 bases at V and 0 bases at J, with 15 bases between. Per the germline V gene, CDR1 is SEHNR and CDR2 is FQNEAQ (reference sequence). This CDR3 has 15 amino acids. The CDR3, as DNA: TGTGCCAACCATTTTCTTTCCGCGAACACCGGGGAGCTGTTTTTT. Translation gives CANHFLSANTGELFF. Together with reference TRBV7-9 and TRBJ2-2, the CDR3 gives the full variable domain: DTGVSQNPRHKITKRGQNVTFRCDPISEHNRLYWYRQTLGQGPEFLTYFQNEAQLEKSRLLSDRFSAERPKGSFSTLEIQRTEQGDSAMYLCANHFLSANTGELFFGEGSRLTVL.

At least ten counts were recorded for this clonotype. The gene calls are TRBV7-9 and TRBJ1-4; 9 nucleotides match TRBD1. Looked up from germline, CDR1 is SEHNR and CDR2 is FQNEAQ (reference sequence). The junction had 4 bases not matched to a gene; V was cut back by 1 base and J by 10 bases. This CDR3 spans 14 amino acids. CDR3 nucleotides: TGTGCCAGCAGCTTAGGGACAGGGGACGGAAAACTGTTTTTT. Translating it yields CASSLGTGDGKLFF.

Worth noting for this clonotype: A read error may explain this, as a much larger clone is one base away. This chain connects TRBV7-9 to TRBJ2-2, with D maybe TRBD2 (5 bases). Germline CDR1 is SEHNR and CDR2 is FQNEAQ (reference sequence). This CDR3 has 10 residues. The CDR3 sequence: CAVFSGKLFF. The CDR3 nucleotides read TGTGCCGTGTTTTCCGGGAAGCTGTTTTTT.

The chain combines TRBV12-3 or TRBV12-4 with TRBJ1-5; 7 bases fit TRBD1. V was pared by 1 base and J by 6 bases, with 3 bases of the junction left unmatched. The CDR3 is made up of 14 amino acids. The CDR3 region is CASSLGRGAQPQHF. CDR3 DNA sequence: TGTGCCAGCAGTTTAGGCAGGGGGGCTCAGCCCCAGCATTTT.